The next 16 T cell receptor beta chains were all read from a single sample in a study of blood T cell repertoires in COVID-19. Repertoires were generated with immunoSEQ multiplex PCR, while TCRdb's copy carries only in-frame clones and drops some. The sample records 74,000 or so clones, roughly nine tenths being singletons. Sequencing was done on a sample of peripheral blood. The receptors here all came from a man in his fifties with active COVID-19.

The chain combines TRBV19 with TRBJ1-2; D gene uncertain. V was trimmed by 3 bases and J by 4 bases, leaving 9 bases between them. The length of the CDR3 is 13 residues. From germline, CDR1 is LNHDA and CDR2 SQIVND (reference sequence). DNA of the CDR3: TGTGCCAGTAGTATCGGCGGAAGCTATGGCTACACCTTC. The encoded protein is CASSIGGSYGYTF.

The chain has TRBV12-3 or TRBV12-4 and TRBJ1-2; tentatively, D is TRBD1 (6 bases). Deletions cut 5 bases from V and 8 bases from J, with 12 bases between. The CDR3 is 12 residues long. CDR3 amino acids: CASSPDRRGYTF. CDR3 sequence (DNA): TGTGCCAGCAGTCCCGACAGGCGCGGCTACACCTTC.

The V gene is TRBV5-8, the J gene TRBJ1-1, with 8 bases lining up with TRBD1. The CDR3 spans 14 residues. The V gene end was trimmed by 2 bases and the J gene end by 7 bases; junction bases not matched to a gene: 7. CDR1 and CDR2 from the germline V gene are SGHTS and YDEGEE. The CDR3 coding sequence is TGTGCCAGCAGCTTCCACAGGGGGACATATGAAGCTTTCTTT. Translating it yields CASSFHRGTYEAFF.

The chain employs TRBV9 and TRBJ2-1; 12 bases agree with TRBD2. CDR1 is SGDLS, CDR2 YYNGEE, per germline. The CDR3 extends over 14 amino acids. The ends lost 4 bases at V and 8 bases at J; junction bases unmatched: 4. As DNA, the CDR3 is TGTGCCAGCAGCACAACTAGCGGGGGGCATGAGCAGTTCTTC. It translates to CASSTTSGGHEQFF.

This chain links TRBV5-1 with TRBJ2-3, with TRBD1 matching 7 bases. V was pared by 3 bases and J by 2 bases, with 9 bases of the junction left unmatched. The CDR3 spans 16 residues. Germline V gene sequence: CDR1 SGHRS, CDR2 YFSETQ. The CDR3 DNA sequence: TGCGCCAGCAGCTCGACCCCGGGACAGACCACAGATACGCAGTATTTT. Protein sequence: CASSSTPGQTTDTQYF.

Concerning this clone: At one boundary the junction diverges from the germline segment, which might be a read error. The genes are TRBV6-2 or TRBV6-3 and TRBJ2-3, with TRBD1 as a possible D gene (6 bases). Germline CDR1 and CDR2: MNHEY and SVGEGT. The CDR3 runs to 12 residues. CDR3 in amino acids: CASSYSRGSSYF. CDR3 sequence (DNA): TGTGCCAGCAGTTACTCGAGGGGGTCCTCATACTTT.

The chain employs TRBV5-1 and TRBJ1-1; D call uncertain. Germline lookup yields CDR1 SGHRS and CDR2 YFSETQ. The CDR3 has 14 amino acids. Trimming removed 4 bases from V and 3 bases from J, with 13 bases in between. This CDR3 is CASSPPDTYTEAFF. Here the CDR3 DNA reads TGCGCCAGCAGCCCACCAGACACTTACACTGAAGCTTTCTTT.

This rearrangement joins TRBV29-1 to TRBJ1-1; D remains unclear. The V and J ends lost 6 bases and 1 base respectively, with 15 bases between them. This CDR3 spans 14 amino acids. From germline, CDR1 is SQVTM and CDR2 ANQGSEA. The CDR3 region is CSVLPEHTNTEAFF. The CDR3, as DNA: TGCAGCGTCCTCCCCGAACATACGAACACTGAAGCTTTCTTT.

J is TRBJ1-1 and V is TRBV19; 7 bases fit TRBD1. Germline lookup yields CDR1 LNHDA and CDR2 SQIVND (reference sequence). CDR3 length: 16 residues. Trimming took 5 bases from V and 3 from J; bases not matched to a gene: 12. This chain's CDR3 is CASSPYRGRSDTEAFF. CDR3 in DNA: TGTGCCAGTAGTCCATACAGGGGCAGATCGGACACTGAAGCTTTCTTT.

This chain joins TRBV29-1 and TRBJ1-5; D ambiguous. The CDR3 extends over 10 amino acids. V lost 4 bases and J 5 bases, leaving 3 bases between the germline ends. Germline CDR1 and CDR2: SQVTM and ANQGSEA. The CDR3: CSVGDQPQHF. The CDR3 coding sequence is TGCAGCGTTGGCGATCAGCCCCAGCATTTT.

V and J are TRBV3-1 (or the pseudogene TRBV3-2) and TRBJ1-2; tentative D call: TRBD1 (6 bases). The CDR3 extends over 13 amino acids. In germline, CDR1 is LGHDT, CDR2 YNNKEL (reference sequence). The germline V and J ends were trimmed by 3 bases and 7 bases, with 12 bases remaining between them. CDR3 sequence: CASSQQGFGGYTF. For the CDR3, the DNA is TGTGCCAGCAGCCAGCAGGGGTTTGGTGGCTACACCTTC.

The V and J genes are TRBV5-6 and TRBJ2-3; D gene ambiguous. V gave up 0 bases and J gave up 2 bases, with 4 bases separating them. The CDR3 runs 13 residues. CDR1 is SGHDT, CDR2 YYEEEE, per germline. CDR3 loop: CASSLELTDTQYF. Here the CDR3 DNA reads TGTGCCAGCAGCTTGGAACTCACAGATACGCAGTATTTT.

The chain recombines TRBV12-3 or TRBV12-4 with TRBJ2-7, with D possibly being TRBD2 (5 bases). Between the trimmed V and J ends, which lost 3 bases and 3 bases, there was a span of 6 bases. There are 12 residues in the CDR3. For the CDR3, the DNA is TGTGCCAGCAGTTTGGACTTCTACGAGCAGTACTTC. Its translation is CASSLDFYEQYF.

The chain uses TRBV20-1 and TRBJ2-2; TRBD1 might be the D (5 bases). The germline CDR1 and CDR2 sequences are DFQATT and SNEGSKA (reference sequence). CDR3 length: 14 amino acids. V was pared by 3 bases and J by 6 bases, with 14 bases between. The CDR3 is CSASHQGTAGELFF. DNA for the CDR3: TGCAGTGCTAGTCACCAGGGTACGGCCGGGGAGCTGTTTTTT.

The V and J genes are TRBV5-1 and TRBJ1-6, with D uncertain. Germline values: CDR1 SGHRS, CDR2 YFSETQ. This CDR3 comprises 12 residues. Trimming took 4 bases from V and 7 from J, leaving 6 bases between them. CDR3 sequence: CASSGENSPLHF. CDR3 DNA sequence: TGCGCCAGCAGCGGGGAGAATTCACCCCTCCACTTT.

The rearrangement joins TRBV12-5 to TRBJ1-1, with a tentative D call TRBD1 (6 bases). CDR3 length equals 15 residues. Germline loops: CDR1 LGHNT, CDR2 FRNRAP. Trimming left V 0 bases short and J 4 bases short, with 12 bases between. The CDR3 DNA follows: TGTGCTAGTGGTTTGGTAGCAGGGGAGGGCACTGAAGCTTTCTTT. This codes for CASGLVAGEGTEAFF.